Included here is one T cell receptor (beta chain) sequence, with context. Its antigen remains unidentified. At one boundary the junction diverges from the germline segment, which might be a read error. The sample originates from a study of PD-L1 blockade in urothelial cancer. Study in general: The year 2014 saw patients start atezolizumab, 1,200 mg intravenously every 3 weeks. Blood samples had a median of around 150,000 T cells.

The investigators introduced synthetic TCR analog templates into each PCR as spikes. Only in-frame clones appear in the TCRdb table, and some are missing; sequencing was by immunoSEQ multiplex PCR. The data contain 35,000 to 50,000 clones, approximately 80% of them singletons. General study results and limits: Having blood TCR clonality under the median before treatment predicted better survival.

Time point meaning: pretreatment peripheral blood. This CDR3 spans 15 amino acids. Germline CDR1 is SGHNT and CDR2 is YYREEE (reference sequence). The sample consisted of PBMCs, taken around atezolizumab (anti-PD-L1) treatment. This clonotype was obtained from a man between 60 and 70 years old with urothelial cancer. The chain links TRBV5-4 to TRBJ2-7; the match to TRBD1 covers 8 bases. CDR3 sequence: CASSHSATGEYEQYF. The CDR3 DNA follows: TGCGCCAGCAGCCACTCCGCGACAGGGGAGTACGAGCAGTACTTC. Filled out from reference TRBV5-4 and TRBJ2-7, the complete variable domain reads ETGVTQSPTHLIKTRGQQVTLRCSSQSGHNTVSWYQQALGQGPQFIFQYYREEENGRGNFPPRFSGLQFPNYSSELNVNALELDDSALYLCASSHSATGEYEQYFGPGTRLTVT.